This entry lists 23 T cell receptor beta chains sequenced from one sample in a study of cytotoxic CD8 clonotypes in ibrutinib-treated CLL. Generated by immunoSEQ multiplex PCR, the TCRdb table keeps only in-frame clones and is missing some. The sample records 30,000 to 40,000 clones, about 64% being singletons. Sequenced here: PBMCs, sampled at disease progression, from a patient treated with ibrutinib. The origin of the receptors is a human donor with chronic lymphocytic leukemia.

This chain links TRBV6-5 with TRBJ1-5, with D possibly matching TRBD1 (5 bases). V was trimmed by 5 bases and J by 1 base, leaving 9 bases between them. This CDR3 is 14 amino acids long. From germline, CDR1 is MNHEY and CDR2 SVGAGI. Here the CDR3 reads CASSTRDSNQPQHF. Here the CDR3 DNA reads TGTGCCAGCAGTACCCGGGACAGCAATCAGCCCCAGCATTTT.

This chain connects TRBV29-1 to TRBJ2-3, with a possible D match to TRBD2 (6 bases). The CDR3 runs to 11 residues. CDR1 is SQVTM and CDR2 is ANQGSEA in the germline V gene. V dropped 4 bases and J dropped 4 bases, with 6 bases sitting between them. The CDR3 loop reads CSVGGADTQYF. The CDR3 coding sequence is TGCAGCGTTGGGGGGGCAGATACGCAGTATTTT.

The V gene is TRBV25-1, the J gene TRBJ2-3; 12 bases match TRBD2. The CDR3 length is 15 residues. Germline V gives CDR1 MGHDK, CDR2 SYGVNS. V was pared by 2 bases and J by 5 bases, with 2 bases of the junction left unmatched. As DNA, the CDR3 is TGTGCCAGCAGTGAACTAGCGGGGGGGCTAGATACGCAGTATTTT. Translation: CASSELAGGLDTQYF.

CDR3 nucleotides: TGTGCCAGTAGTATAGGGCAGCGGGACTCCGGCCGCGGTTCACCCCTCCACTTT. Translating gives CASSIGQRDSGRGSPLHF. The chain is built from TRBV19 and TRBJ1-6; a weak D match, TRBD1 (5 bases). V was pared by 1 base and J by 9 bases, with 22 bases between. The CDR3 loop spans 18 amino acids. CDR1 is LNHDA, CDR2 SQIVND, per germline (reference sequence). Using reference TRBV19 and TRBJ1-6 for the parts outside the CDR3, the full variable domain is DGGITQSPKYLFRKEGQNVTLSCEQNLNHDAMYWYRQDPGQGLRLIYYSQIVNDFQKGDIAEGYSVSREKKESFPLTVTSAQKNPTAFYLCASSIGQRDSGRGSPLHFGNGTRLTVT.

This rearrangement joins TRBV7-8 to TRBJ1-5; D is uncertain. Trimming left V 1 base short and J 3 bases short, with 10 bases between. CDR1 SGHVS and CDR2 FQNEAQ come from the germline V gene. CDR3 length: 15 amino acids. CDR3 residues: CASSLGNMHNQPQHF. In nucleotides, the CDR3 is TGTGCCAGCAGCTTAGGGAACATGCACAATCAGCCCCAGCATTTT. The variable domain in full, with the rest retrieved from reference TRBV7-8 and TRBJ1-5, is GAGVSQSPRYKVAKRGQDVALRCDPISGHVSLFWYQQALGQGPEFLTYFQNEAQLDKSGLPSDRFFAERPEGSVSTLKIQRTQQEDSAVYLCASSLGNMHNQPQHFGDGTRLSIL.

V and J are TRBV9 and TRBJ1-3, with D tentatively TRBD1 (5 bases). The CDR3 loop spans 16 amino acids. Trimming took 2 bases from V and 2 from J, leaving 14 bases between them. Germline V lookup: CDR1 SGDLS, CDR2 YYNGEE. The CDR3 here is CASSVRGEGAGNTIYF. CDR3 bases: TGTGCCAGCAGCGTGAGGGGCGAGGGAGCTGGAAACACCATATATTTT.

The chain employs TRBV11-2 and TRBJ2-7; 9 bases fit TRBD2. This CDR3 has 16 residues. V trimming: 1 base; J trimming: 4 bases; junction bases outside the gene matches: 8. CDR1 is SGHAT and CDR2 is FQNNGV in the germline V gene. The CDR3 DNA sequence: TGTGCCAGCAGCTTAGGACTCCTAGCGGGGAGTTACGAGCAGTACTTC. Protein product: CASSLGLLAGSYEQYF.

This sequence joins TRBV2 and TRBJ2-7; a weak D match, TRBD1 (6 bases). CDR1 is SNHLY, CDR2 FYNNEI, per germline. Trimming stripped 4 bases from V and 1 base from J, with 23 bases between. The CDR3 is 18 amino acids. DNA of the CDR3: TGTGCCAGCAGTGCCCTTTTCCCACAGGGACCGAAATCCTACGAGCAGTACTTC. Residues: CASSALFPQGPKSYEQYF. The full variable domain, its missing parts supplied by reference TRBV2 and TRBJ2-7, is EPEVTQTPSHQVTQMGQEVILRCVPISNHLYFYWYRQILGQKVEFLVSFYNNEISEKSEIFDDQFSVERPDGSNFTLKIRSTKLEDSAMYFCASSALFPQGPKSYEQYFGPGTRLTVT.

The V call is TRBV19, the J call TRBJ2-4; D remains unclear. The CDR3 covers 15 residues. CDR1 LNHDA and CDR2 SQIVND come from the germline V gene (reference sequence). Trimming stripped 5 bases from V and 1 base from J, with 12 bases between. The CDR3 here is CASSLPDAAKNIQYF. In nucleotides, the CDR3 is TGTGCCAGTAGTTTGCCGGACGCGGCCAAAAACATTCAGTACTTC.

The CDR3 region is CATSRIQGAAPTEAFF. CDR3 sequence (DNA): TGTGCCACCAGCAGGATACAGGGGGCCGCCCCCACTGAAGCTTTCTTT. This chain uses TRBV15 with TRBJ1-1, with 9 positions matching TRBD1. Germline V gene lookup returns CDR1 LNHNV and CDR2 YYDKDF (reference sequence). Trimming took 3 bases from V and 4 from J; bases not matched to a gene: 9. This CDR3 has 16 residues.

This chain connects TRBV7-2 to TRBJ1-3; D unresolved. CDR3 size: 17 residues. V dropped 0 bases and J dropped 2 bases, with 14 bases sitting between them. CDR1 SGHTA and CDR2 FQGNSA come from the germline V gene. The CDR3 nucleotides read TGTGCCAGCAGCTTAGCGGGTGCGGCAATTACTGGAAACACCATATATTTT. It is translated as CASSLAGAAITGNTIYF.

The chain couples TRBV5-1 to TRBJ1-1, with 7 bases identical to TRBD1. The CDR3 has 15 residues. V trimming: 3 bases; J trimming: 4 bases; junction bases outside the gene matches: 9. Germline values: CDR1 SGHRS, CDR2 YFSETQ. CDR3 bases: TGCGCCAGCAGCTCCCAGCTAGGGACAGCCACTGAAGCTTTCTTT. Its translation: CASSSQLGTATEAFF.

The genes are TRBV6-5 and TRBJ1-2; D not resolved. Trimming stripped 1 base from V and 4 bases from J, with 7 bases between. Per the germline V gene, CDR1 is MNHEY and CDR2 is SVGAGI. CDR3 size: 13 residues. The CDR3 reads CASSYLAGYGYTF. The DNA of the CDR3 is TGTGCCAGCAGTTACTTGGCCGGCTATGGCTACACCTTC.

The chain uses TRBV7-6 and TRBJ2-3, with 10 bases matching TRBD2. J was trimmed by 3 bases and V by 4 bases; bases with no gene match: 10. Germline V gene sequence: CDR1 SGHVS, CDR2 FNYEAQ. The CDR3 is 17 amino acids. The CDR3 nucleotides are TGTGCCAGCAGCTCGGCCCTAGCGGGGGATGATACAGATACGCAGTATTTT. Translation: CASSSALAGDDTDTQYF.

The genes are TRBV2 and TRBJ2-6; 7 nucleotides line up with TRBD1. Germline V gives CDR1 SNHLY, CDR2 FYNNEI. V lost 4 bases to trimming and J lost 1 base; unmatched junction nucleotides: 4. This CDR3 region has 16 residues. CDR3 in amino acids: CASSGDRASGANVLTF. The CDR3 region has the DNA TGTGCCAGCAGTGGGGACAGAGCTTCTGGGGCCAACGTCCTGACTTTC.

The rearrangement links TRBV2 to TRBJ2-5, with 15 nucleotides matching TRBD2. After removal of 7 bases from V and 4 bases from J, the junction contained 7 bases not matched to a gene. Germline CDR1 and CDR2: SNHLY and FYNNEI. This CDR3 comprises 16 residues. The CDR3 sequence: CASNSRTSGGAETQYF. CDR3 nucleotide sequence: TGTGCCAGCAACTCCCGGACTAGCGGGGGGGCAGAGACCCAGTACTTC.

In its sample, this clone was seen a few times. The chain links TRBV7-9 to TRBJ1-1; maybe TRBD1 (6 bases). CDR1 is SEHNR and CDR2 is FQNEAQ in the germline V gene (reference sequence). Between the trimmed V and J ends, which lost 5 bases and 5 bases, there was a span of 15 bases. The CDR3 extends over 14 amino acids. In DNA form, the CDR3 reads TGTGCCAGCAGCCGGGCGGGGGCGGAGACTGAAGCTTTCTTT. This encodes CASSRAGAETEAFF. The variable domain in full, completed from reference TRBV7-9 and TRBJ1-1, reads DTGVSQNPRHKITKRGQNVTFRCDPISEHNRLYWYRQTLGQGPEFLTYFQNEAQLEKSRLLSDRFSAERPKGSFSTLEIQRTEQGDSAMYLCASSRAGAETEAFFGQGTRLTVV.

This clone has only one observation. The rearrangement links TRBV6-1 to TRBJ1-4; D might be TRBD1 (6 bases). Per germline, CDR1 MNHNS and CDR2 SASEGT. The CDR3 sequence is 14 residues long. The ends were cut back, 7 bases at V and 7 bases at J, with 16 bases in the middle. The DNA of the CDR3 is TGTGCCAGCATCCCACGGGGGCGGATTGAAAAACTGTTTTTT. Amino acid sequence: CASIPRGRIEKLFF.

This rearrangement joins TRBV29-1 to TRBJ2-7; D remains unclear. The CDR3 totals 13 residues. V gave up 7 bases and J gave up 2 bases, with 15 bases separating them. Germline V gives CDR1 SQVTM, CDR2 ANQGSEA. CDR3 sequence reads: CSALGEETYEQYF. Here the CDR3 DNA reads TGCAGCGCCTTAGGTGAGGAAACCTACGAGCAGTACTTC.

This sequence joins TRBV7-6 and TRBJ2-1; 7 nucleotides agree with TRBD2. Germline loops: CDR1 SGHVS, CDR2 FNYEAQ. The CDR3 is made up of 14 amino acids. The trim removed 1 base at V and 9 bases at J, leaving 6 bases unmatched. Here the CDR3 DNA reads TGTGCCAGCAGCTTAGGGGGAGGGACTGGTGAGCAGTTCTTC. Residues: CASSLGGGTGEQFF.

The V gene is TRBV7-9, the J gene TRBJ1-1; D might be TRBD1 (6 bases). CDR3 size: 15 residues. Germline lookup yields CDR1 SEHNR and CDR2 FQNEAQ (reference sequence). V was shortened by 1 base and J by 4 bases, with 13 bases between the two germline ends. In DNA form, the CDR3 reads TGTGCCAGCAGCTTAGGGGGGGCGCTTGGCACTGAAGCTTTCTTT. Translated, it gives CASSLGGALGTEAFF.

This chain connects TRBV5-4 to TRBJ2-1; D gene ambiguous. The CDR3 is 12 residues long. Germline assignment: CDR1 SGHNT and CDR2 YYREEE (reference sequence). Deletions cut 0 bases from V and 4 bases from J, with 2 bases between. The CDR3 DNA reads TGTGCCAGCAGCTTGGAATACAATGAGCAGTTCTTC. Encoded protein: CASSLEYNEQFF.

In the case of this clone: The sample holds other DNA sequences that translate to the same CDR3. The chain uses TRBV5-4 and TRBJ2-3; D uncertain. The CDR3 covers 14 residues. V lost 2 bases to trimming and J lost 2 bases, with 9 bases between them. CDR1 is SGHNT, CDR2 YYREEE, per germline (reference sequence). CDR3: CASSLPKPTDTQYF. CDR3 sequence (DNA): TGTGCCAGCAGCTTACCAAAACCCACAGATACGCAGTATTTT.